This T cell receptor (beta chain) was sequenced during a study of T cells after yellow fever vaccination (dated by TCRdb to between 2018 and 2021). Regarding the complete study: The SMART-Seq v4 Ultra Low Input RNA kit was used to prepare libraries from fractions with low cell numbers. To track T-cell clones before and after primary and booster YFV17D yellow fever vaccination, bulk TCR alpha and beta repertoires were sequenced longitudinally. The cohort comprised two healthy male donors, one aged 18 to 30 and one aged 30 to 40 years. Blood was collected at multiple timepoints before and after primary and secondary immunization, and bulk PBMC replicates and cell subsets were isolated.

What the research found in general, with its limitations: Computational filtering was required because FACS-sorted repertoires could contain abundant contaminating clonotypes from the bulk population. A small share of clonotypes was detected in both CD4 and CD8 compartments, with the overlap likely arising from convergent recombination. After the booster, most clones that had expanded after primary vaccination were detected again (approximately 95% of CD4 and 70% to 90% of CD8), suggesting broad maintenance of memory. Because the study included only two donors, the extent to which the findings can be generalized is limited. Compared with the primary T-cell response, the secondary T-cell response was weaker but faster, peaking on day 5 rather than day 15.

For this clonotype: No qualities accompany the bases; no much larger clone lies one base away.

TCR cDNA was synthesized by 5'RACE template switching, through which a universal primer site and unique molecular identifiers were introduced. cDNA synthesis was primed from both the TCR alpha and TCR beta constant segments. Library amplification used two PCR steps, and the second PCR step added sample barcodes and sequencing adapters. Sequencing of libraries was done on Illumina HiSeq 2500 (2x100 bp) or NovaSeq (2x150 bp). In the source study's methods: Reads were demultiplexed and collapsed into UMI consensus sequences with MIGEC, and V(D)J alignment was performed with MiXCR. Using edgeR on replicate PBMC samples, clonotypes were called vaccine-responding if FDR was below 0.01 and the log2 fold change was above 5 up to day 15. CD4 or CD8 identity was assigned to each bulk clonotype according to whether the clonotype was present at higher abundance in the sequenced CD4 repertoire or the sequenced CD8 repertoire. Clonotypes enriched at least 10-fold in dextramer-positive over dextramer-negative fractions were defined as NS4B-specific, and CD4-biased clonotypes were excluded. TCRdb redid the processing of the public reads, applying fastp at Q25 and MiXCR, and retained in-frame beta chains. Entries are consolidated by CDR3 protein sequence, retaining the most common genes and DNA. These V and J calls derive from TCRdb rather than the authors' analysis. The sample table records roughly 100,000 distinct CDR3 sequences; approximately 8.4% of these occur just once. Together, the top ten hold 15% to 20% of the sample.

From cysteine to phenylalanine, the CDR3 is 13 amino acids long. The read is trimmed to its CDR3 DNA, 39 bases read in frame from base 1. The V and J ends are trimmed by 5 bases and 1 base, leaving 12 bases between them. CDR1 and CDR2 are read off the germline V gene as SQVTM and ANQGSEA. What this sample's treatment or condition label stands for: live attenuated yellow fever vaccine strain. A standard Ficoll-Paque protocol was used to isolate PBMCs from peripheral blood. With anti-CD3 and anti-CD8 staining plus a dextramer loaded with the yellow fever NS4B epitope peptide, the researchers sorted epitope-specific CD8 T cells. RNA was extracted with TriZol from bulk PBMCs, CD4 and CD8 fractions, and dextramer-positive and dextramer-negative fractions.

This chain is built from TRBV29-1 and TRBJ2-7; TRBD2 is a weak D gene call, 6 bases matching. The material sequenced was CD8+ T cells not binding an NS4B(214-222) dextramer, sorted from PBMCs, taken around 14 days after the first yellow fever vaccination. The cell subset or site label on this specimen signifies: NS4B epitope dextramer-negative CD8 T cells. The clonotype originates from a man between 18 and 29 years old who received the YFV17D yellow fever vaccine. This receptor has the CDR3 CSVNGGGSYEQYF. The sequenced DNA: TGCAGCGTTAACGGGGGAGGATCCTACGAGCAGTACTTC.